The 19 T cell receptor beta chains presented below share a single source sample, sequenced in a study of blood T cell repertoires in COVID-19. Here immunoSEQ multiplex PCR was the method, and the copy in TCRdb shows in-frame clones only, minus some. The sample lists roughly 90,000 clones; roughly nine tenths were seen once. Sequencing was done on a sample of peripheral blood. The receptors stem from a woman aged 80 or over with active COVID-19.

V gene TRBV19 combines with J gene TRBJ2-2, with 11 nucleotides matching TRBD2. Germline loops: CDR1 LNHDA, CDR2 SQIVND (reference sequence). The V and J ends lost 7 bases and 1 base, in that order; junction bases with no gene match: 5. The length of the CDR3 is 16 residues. The DNA of the CDR3 is TGTGCCAGTAAGATAGCGGGAGGGTGGAACACCGGGGAGCTGTTTTTT. This gives the protein CASKIAGGWNTGELFF.

The J gene is TRBJ2-7, the V gene TRBV2; no reliable D call. The CDR3 is 10 amino acids. Germline assignment: CDR1 SNHLY and CDR2 FYNNEI. The V end was cut by 6 bases, the J end by 4 bases, with 4 bases between. CDR3 DNA: TGTGCCAGCAGGAGTTACGAGCAGTACTTC. Translated, it gives CASRSYEQYF.

This sequence joins TRBV5-1 and TRBJ2-2, with 8 bases fitting TRBD2. Germline CDR1 reads SGHRS; CDR2 reads YFSETQ. With 2 bases clipped from V and 1 base from J, the junction kept 1 base outside the gene matches. The CDR3 contains 15 residues. The CDR3 reads CASSLSGRNTGELFF. CDR3 coding DNA: TGCGCCAGCAGCTTAAGCGGGAGGAACACCGGGGAGCTGTTTTTT.

V is TRBV27 and J is TRBJ2-7; 10 positions match TRBD2. Germline loops: CDR1 MNHEY, CDR2 SMNVEV (reference sequence). The CDR3 has 13 residues. Trimming cost V 6 bases and J 9 bases; bases outside gene matches: 8. This chain's CDR3 is CASSPGLAFVQYF. The CDR3 DNA is TGTGCCAGCAGCCCGGGACTAGCGTTCGTGCAGTACTTC.

The chain is built from TRBV18 and TRBJ2-7; possibly TRBD1 for D (5 bases). The CDR3 runs 13 residues. The germline V gene encodes CDR1 KGHSH and CDR2 LQKENI. Trimming left V 3 bases short and J 0 bases short, with 6 bases between. CDR3 residues: CASSPGASYEQYF. In DNA form, the CDR3 reads TGTGCCAGCTCACCTGGGGCCTCCTACGAGCAGTACTTC.

The chain is built from TRBV19 and TRBJ2-7; TRBD2 matches at 11 bases. Trimming cost V 3 bases and J 4 bases; bases outside gene matches: 8. Germline-derived CDR1 and CDR2 are LNHDA and SQIVND (reference sequence). CDR3 length: 16 amino acids. The CDR3 sequence: CASSITPGLAEYEQYF. CDR3 nucleotide sequence: TGTGCCAGTAGTATTACTCCGGGACTAGCGGAATACGAGCAGTACTTC.

J is TRBJ1-2 and V is TRBV7-2, with D tentatively TRBD1 (6 bases). The length of the CDR3 is 15 residues. V shed 4 bases and J shed 5 bases, with 17 bases lying between them. Germline V CDR1 and CDR2: SGHTA, FQGNSA. As DNA, the CDR3 is TGTGCCAGCAGCTCCCACGGGGGGGGCAGATATGGCTACACCTTC. This encodes CASSSHGGGRYGYTF.

This clone was recorded a few times. The chain couples TRBV27 to TRBJ1-1; TRBD1 agrees at 9 bases. The germline CDR1 and CDR2 sequences are MNHEY and SMNVEV (reference sequence). This CDR3 is 15 amino acids long. The J segment lost 3 bases and the V segment lost 6 bases, leaving 8 bases of the junction unmatched. CDR3 nucleotides: TGTGCCAGCAGCCGCGTACAGGGGGCATACACTGAAGCTTTCTTT. Protein product: CASSRVQGAYTEAFF.

The chain recombines TRBV9 with TRBJ1-2; 9 bases fit TRBD1. J was trimmed by 4 bases and V by 2 bases; bases with no gene match: 6. This CDR3 is 15 amino acids long. Germline lookup yields CDR1 SGDLS and CDR2 YYNGEE. CDR3 in amino acids: CASSVTGGAGYGYTF. CDR3 coding DNA: TGTGCCAGCAGCGTCACAGGGGGCGCAGGCTATGGCTACACCTTC.

This clone showed up just a few times. The genes are TRBV5-1 and TRBJ1-3; D is perhaps TRBD1 (6 bases). This CDR3 is built from 14 residues. V shed 3 bases and J shed 1 base, with 8 bases lying between them. Germline CDR1 and CDR2: SGHRS and YFSETQ. This CDR3 is CASSSQGSGNTIYF. The CDR3 DNA sequence: TGCGCCAGCAGCTCACAGGGATCTGGAAACACCATATATTTT.

This clone was found a few times. The chain combines TRBV11-1 with TRBJ2-5, with D maybe TRBD2 (5 bases). Trimming cost V 5 bases and J 3 bases, with 10 bases left between them. Germline CDR1 is SGHAT and CDR2 is FQDESV (reference sequence). CDR3 size: 13 residues. The chain's CDR3 is CASSHSGEETQYF. The CDR3 DNA follows: TGTGCCAGCAGCCACAGCGGAGAAGAGACCCAGTACTTC.

This chain joins TRBV9 and TRBJ1-6, with D perhaps TRBD1 (6 bases). V lost 0 bases, J lost 5 bases, and 9 bases lay in between. CDR3 length: 15 residues. Germline-derived CDR1 and CDR2 are SGDLS and YYNGEE. CDR3 DNA: TGTGCCAGCAGCGTAGGACAGGTTAATAATTCACCCCTCCACTTT. Encoded protein: CASSVGQVNNSPLHF.

This clone was seen once. The chain recombines TRBV6-6 with TRBJ1-5; D remains ambiguous. Germline values: CDR1 MNHNY, CDR2 SVGAGI (reference sequence). The ends were cut back, 5 bases at V and 1 base at J, with 15 bases in the middle. CDR3 length: 16 residues. CDR3 nucleotides: TGTGCCAGCAGTCCATGGGAGGGTAAGAGCAATCAGCCCCAGCATTTT. Translated: CASSPWEGKSNQPQHF.

V usage is TRBV12-5 and J usage is TRBJ2-7; D uncertain. The CDR3 runs to 12 residues. CDR1 and CDR2 (germline): LGHNT, FRNRAP. The ends were cut back, 3 bases at V and 6 bases at J, with 9 bases in the middle. CDR3 amino acids: CASGFSRSEQYF. CDR3 nucleotides: TGTGCTAGTGGTTTTTCGAGGAGCGAGCAGTACTTC.

CDR3 loop: CASSLLNEKLFF. CDR3 coding DNA: TGTGCCAGTAGTCTTTTAAATGAAAAACTGTTTTTT. The V call is TRBV19, the J call TRBJ1-4, with D uncertain. V was shortened by 5 bases and J by 5 bases, with 6 bases between the two germline ends. The CDR3 is 12 amino acids. CDR1 and CDR2 from the germline V gene are LNHDA and SQIVND (reference sequence).

The V gene is TRBV5-1, the J gene TRBJ2-7; D is uncertain. Germline loops: CDR1 SGHRS, CDR2 YFSETQ. This CDR3 is 16 amino acids long. Trimming shortened V by 4 bases and J by 0 bases, and 17 bases separated the two germline ends. As DNA, the CDR3 is TGCGCCAGCAGCCCGGTTGGGCCCAGCTTCTCCTACGAGCAGTACTTC. This sequence encodes CASSPVGPSFSYEQYF.

V usage is TRBV7-9 and J usage is TRBJ1-4; a possible D gene is TRBD1 (5 bases). CDR3 length: 16 amino acids. Germline CDR1 and CDR2: SEHNR and FQNEAQ (reference sequence). The V and J ends lost 5 bases and 4 bases respectively, with 17 bases between them. CDR3 amino acids: CASSLDKGLINEKLFF. The DNA for the CDR3 is TGTGCCAGCAGCCTAGACAAGGGACTGATTAATGAAAAACTGTTTTTT.

This clone was counted a single time. This sequence joins TRBV7-8 and TRBJ1-2, with 7 nucleotides matching TRBD1. V trimming: 4 bases; J trimming: 4 bases; junction bases outside the gene matches: 9. From germline, CDR1 is SGHVS and CDR2 FQNEAQ. The CDR3 is 15 residues long. The CDR3 nucleotides read TGTGCCAGCAGCTCCACGGTAGGGGGCGGCTATGGCTACACCTTC. It encodes CASSSTVGGGYGYTF. Together with reference TRBV7-8 and TRBJ1-2, the CDR3 gives the full variable domain: GAGVSQSPRYKVAKRGQDVALRCDPISGHVSLFWYQQALGQGPEFLTYFQNEAQLDKSGLPSDRFFAERPEGSVSTLKIQRTQQEDSAVYLCASSSTVGGGYGYTFGSGTRLTVV.

V is TRBV19 and J is TRBJ2-1; the match to TRBD2 covers 7 bases. The CDR3 spans 16 residues. V shed 5 bases and J 4 bases; nucleotides not matched to a gene: 11. In germline, CDR1 is LNHDA, CDR2 SQIVND (reference sequence). CDR3 DNA: TGTGCCAGTAGTCCGCCGGGGGTAGCGGGTTACAATGAGCAGTTCTTC. The encoded protein is CASSPPGVAGYNEQFF.